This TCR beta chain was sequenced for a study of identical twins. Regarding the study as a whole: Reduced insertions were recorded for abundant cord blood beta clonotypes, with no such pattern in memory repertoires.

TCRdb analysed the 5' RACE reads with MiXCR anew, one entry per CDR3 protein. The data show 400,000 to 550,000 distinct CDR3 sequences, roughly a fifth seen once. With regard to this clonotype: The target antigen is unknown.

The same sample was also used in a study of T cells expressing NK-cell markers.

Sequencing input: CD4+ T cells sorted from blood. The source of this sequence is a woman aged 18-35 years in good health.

CDR3 sequence: CASIKLAGAYNEQFF. CDR3 bases: TGTGCCAGCATTAAACTAGCGGGAGCCTACAATGAGCAGTTCTTC. The chain recombines TRBV27 with TRBJ2-1; 11 bases align to TRBD2. The germline V gene has CDR1 MNHEY and CDR2 SMNVEV (reference sequence). The V segment lost 7 bases and the J segment 2 bases; nucleotides outside the gene matches: 4. The CDR3 consists of 15 residues.